This entry features one T cell receptor (beta chain) sequence. This entry is derived from a study of blood T cell repertoires in COVID-19. Study-wide background: Acute-phase and convalescent COVID-19 samples originated in the United States, Italy and Spain. The cDNA or gDNA used as material had been derived from T cells, B-cell-depleted T cells, or PBMCs.

Original handling: Counts of nucleated cells, estimated from reference gene primer amplification, were obtained. Produced via immunoSEQ multiplex PCR; TCRdb's table is partial and in-frame only. The V and J calls and the clone size are those of that table, but D and trimming were determined from the DNA. Of 50,000 to 70,000 clones in the sample, about 81% were seen once. This sequence originates from a man between 65 and 85 years old with active COVID-19. Material for sequencing was peripheral blood.

CDR3 nucleotides: TGTGCCAGCAGCCCCACAGGGGCTGGGGCCAACGTCCTGACTTTC. Its translation: CASSPTGAGANVLTF. The V gene is TRBV7-2, the J gene TRBJ2-6, with TRBD1 matching 7 bases. V lost 5 bases and J lost 2; bases outside the gene matches: 3. Germline V gives CDR1 SGHTA, CDR2 FQGNSA. This CDR3 is built from 15 residues. Together with reference TRBV7-2 and TRBJ2-6, the CDR3 gives the full variable domain: GAGVSQSPSNKVTEKGKDVELRCDPISGHTALYWYRQSLGQGLEFLIYFQGNSAPDKSGLPSDRFSAERTGGSVSTLTIQRTQQEDSAVYLCASSPTGAGANVLTFGAGSRLTVL.